The present T cell receptor (beta chain) was sequenced within a study of T cells after yellow fever vaccination. Germline CDR1 and CDR2: MNHEY and SVGAGI. V was shortened by 5 bases and J by 3 bases, with 10 bases between the two germline ends. This CDR3 contains 13 residues. TCRdb used MiXCR to reprocess the 5' RACE reads, holding one entry per CDR3 protein. Here the sample spans 300,000 to 350,000 distinct CDR3 sequences, about 7.8% being singletons. This clonotype was seen many times. The sequence was collected from a man aged 18 to 29 who received the YFV17D yellow fever vaccine. Sequenced material: PBMCs, taken about 49 days after the first yellow fever vaccination. The gene calls are TRBV6-5 and TRBJ1-1; D is perhaps TRBD1 (5 bases). This CDR3 reads CASSNQGHTEAFF. The CDR3 DNA is TGTGCCAGCAGTAATCAGGGTCACACTGAAGCTTTCTTT.